These 32 T cell receptor beta chains were sequenced from one sample in a study of cytomegalovirus exposure and HLA in healthy donors. PCR employed 60 Vbeta and 13 Jbeta primers. The data were produced by immunoSEQ multiplex PCR, yet TCRdb's version contains in-frame clones alone and is incomplete. Here the sample spans approximately 200,000 clones, roughly four fifths being singletons. The sequenced sample consisted of PBMCs. These receptors all come from a woman between 25 and 40 years old in good health and CMV-seropositive.

This rearrangement joins TRBV28 to TRBJ2-6; D is undetermined. Germline V gene sequence: CDR1 MDHEN, CDR2 SYDVKM. The germline V and J ends were trimmed by 8 bases and 1 base, with 9 bases remaining between them. This CDR3 region has 14 residues. This chain's CDR3 is CASAAWSGANVLTF. The CDR3 nucleotides read TGTGCCAGCGCGGCGTGGTCTGGGGCCAACGTCCTGACTTTC.

The chain is built from TRBV4-2 and TRBJ1-4; perhaps TRBD1 as D (5 bases). The CDR3 has 19 amino acids. The V gene lost 1 base and the J gene lost 3 bases, with 21 bases spanning the gap. Germline V gives CDR1 LGHNA, CDR2 YNFKEQ. The CDR3 sequence: CASSQGSGPWQGANEKLFF. The CDR3 region has the DNA TGTGCCAGCAGCCAAGGCTCCGGACCTTGGCAAGGGGCTAATGAAAAACTGTTTTTT.

The rearrangement links TRBV13 to TRBJ2-3, with TRBD2 matching over 10 bases. The CDR3 has 15 residues. The germline gives CDR1 PRHDT, CDR2 FYEKMQ (reference sequence). V was clipped by 2 bases and J by 4 bases; unmatched bases: 3. DNA for the CDR3: TGTGCCAGCAGCTTAAGCCTAGCGGGAGCAGATACGCAGTATTTT. As protein: CASSLSLAGADTQYF.

V is TRBV9 and J is TRBJ1-1, with TRBD1 matching over 10 bases. The CDR3 totals 15 residues. The V segment lost 0 bases and the J segment 4 bases; nucleotides outside the gene matches: 3. Germline V gene sequence: CDR1 SGDLS, CDR2 YYNGEE. The DNA of the CDR3 is TGTGCCAGCAGCGTAGTCCGGACAGGGGGCACTGAAGCTTTCTTT. As protein: CASSVVRTGGTEAFF.

The table lists this clone with a count of one. The rearrangement joins TRBV5-1 to TRBJ1-2; D unclear. CDR3 length: 13 residues. Deletions cut 0 bases from V and 5 bases from J, with 8 bases between. CDR1 is SGHRS and CDR2 is YFSETQ in the germline V gene. Here the CDR3 reads CASSLGSGYGYTF. For the CDR3, the DNA is TGCGCCAGCAGCTTGGGCAGCGGATATGGCTACACCTTC.

This clone was seen more than once but under ten times. The rearrangement joins TRBV6-4 to TRBJ2-1; 7 bases fit TRBD2. The CDR3 runs to 14 residues. With V trimmed by 5 bases and J by 4 bases, 5 bases remained unmatched. Germline V gene sequence: CDR1 MRHNA, CDR2 SNTAGT. This CDR3 is CASSRSGQYNEQFF. For the CDR3, the DNA is TGTGCCAGCAGTCGTAGCGGGCAGTACAATGAGCAGTTCTTC.

Only a few counts were recorded for this clone. V gene TRBV5-4 combines with J gene TRBJ2-1, with 12 bases fitting TRBD2. Trimming cost V 3 bases and J 6 bases; bases outside gene matches: 7. In germline, CDR1 is SGHNT, CDR2 YYREEE (reference sequence). The CDR3 runs 16 residues. CDR3 amino acids: CASSWKGLAGTNEQFF. The CDR3 DNA sequence: TGTGCCAGCAGCTGGAAGGGACTAGCGGGCACCAATGAGCAGTTCTTC. The variable domain in full, completed from reference TRBV5-4 and TRBJ2-1, reads ETGVTQSPTHLIKTRGQQVTLRCSSQSGHNTVSWYQQALGQGPQFIFQYYREEENGRGNFPPRFSGLQFPNYSSELNVNALELDDSALYLCASSWKGLAGTNEQFFGPGTRLTVL.

V usage is TRBV19 and J usage is TRBJ2-1; no clear D gene. This CDR3 has 13 residues. Germline CDR1 is LNHDA and CDR2 is SQIVND (reference sequence). The V gene lost 3 bases and the J gene lost 3 bases, with 6 bases spanning the gap. The CDR3 is CASSMADYNEQFF. Here the CDR3 DNA reads TGTGCCAGTAGTATGGCGGACTACAATGAGCAGTTCTTC.

The V gene is TRBV5-1, the J gene TRBJ2-7, with 12 nucleotides matching TRBD2. Trimming took 4 bases from V and 3 from J; bases not matched to a gene: 2. The CDR3 has 14 amino acids. CDR1 SGHRS and CDR2 YFSETQ come from the germline V gene. In DNA, the CDR3 is TGCGCCAGCAGCCGGACTAGCGGGAACTACGAGCAGTACTTC. Translation gives CASSRTSGNYEQYF.

The count of this clone is one. The chain couples TRBV5-4 to TRBJ2-7, with a weak D call TRBD2 (6 bases). The CDR3 extends over 15 amino acids. Germline CDR1 is SGHNT and CDR2 is YYREEE (reference sequence). Trimming cost V 0 bases and J 5 bases, with 15 bases left between them. CDR3 loop: CASSLGGTARNEQYF. The CDR3 DNA reads as TGTGCCAGCAGCTTGGGCGGGACCGCTCGGAACGAGCAGTACTTC.

The CDR3, as DNA: TGTGCCAGCAGGGGGGCCGGTAGCAATCAGCCCCAGCATTTT. Translating it yields CASRGAGSNQPQHF. This chain uses TRBV28 with TRBJ1-5; TRBD1 is a possible D gene (6 bases). V gave up 6 bases and J gave up 0 bases, with 9 bases separating them. Per germline, CDR1 MDHEN and CDR2 SYDVKM. The CDR3 loop spans 14 amino acids.

In DNA, the CDR3 is TGTGCCAGCAGCGTTACTAGCGGGAGTTGGGATGAGCAGTTCTTC. Translating it yields CASSVTSGSWDEQFF. The genes are TRBV9 and TRBJ2-1, with 11 bases fitting TRBD2. The CDR3 sequence is 15 residues long. Per the germline V gene, CDR1 is SGDLS and CDR2 is YYNGEE. Germline trimming cut 2 bases from V and 8 bases from J; bases unmatched to any gene: 6.

The V and J genes are TRBV5-5 and TRBJ2-1; TRBD1 matches 9 bases. Germline V lookup: CDR1 SGHKS, CDR2 YYEKEE (reference sequence). This CDR3 is 15 amino acids long. Trimming at V came to 4 bases and at J to 7 bases, leaving 9 bases not matched to a gene. The CDR3 loop is CASSAFGQGKNEQFF. The CDR3 region has the DNA TGTGCCAGCAGCGCATTTGGACAGGGGAAGAATGAGCAGTTCTTC.

The V call is TRBV7-9, the J call TRBJ2-7; a weak D match, TRBD2 (6 bases). V gave up 5 bases and J gave up 2 bases, with 10 bases separating them. CDR1 is SEHNR, CDR2 FQNEAQ, per germline (reference sequence). This CDR3 comprises 13 residues. CDR3 sequence (DNA): TGTGCCAGCAGCGGGAGGTCCCCCTACGAGCAGTACTTC. Protein sequence: CASSGRSPYEQYF.

The CDR3 coding sequence is TGTGCCAGCAGCATAAGCGGGATTTATTACAATGAGCAGTTCTTC. It yields the protein CASSISGIYYNEQFF. V usage is TRBV21-1 and J usage is TRBJ2-1; the table gives TRBD2 as D, unverified against the DNA. TRBV21-1 is annotated as a pseudogene. The CDR3 is made up of 15 amino acids.

This clone was counted once. The DNA for the CDR3 is TGTGCCACCCGCATGACAGGGGATGGCGAGCAGTACTTC. Residues: CATRMTGDGEQYF. V gene TRBV28 combines with J gene TRBJ2-7; TRBD1 aligns across 8 bases. J lost 6 bases, V lost 10 bases, and 11 bases had no gene match. Germline V gene sequence: CDR1 MDHEN, CDR2 SYDVKM. The CDR3 runs to 13 residues. The full variable domain, its missing parts supplied by reference TRBV28 and TRBJ2-7, is DVKVTQSSRYLVKRTGEKVFLECVQDMDHENMFWYRQDPGLGLRLIYFSYDVKMKEKGDIPEGYSVSREKKERFSLILESASTNQTSMYLCATRMTGDGEQYFGPGTRLTVT.

The gene calls are TRBV6-1 and TRBJ2-7; TRBD2 aligns across 9 bases. The V gene end was trimmed by 5 bases and the J gene end by 3 bases; junction bases not matched to a gene: 8. The CDR3 totals 15 residues. CDR1 is MNHNS and CDR2 is SASEGT in the germline V gene. The CDR3 nucleotides read TGTGCCAGCAGTCCTTCGGGACTAGCCAACTACGAGCAGTACTTC. Translation gives CASSPSGLANYEQYF.

The chain employs TRBV28 and TRBJ2-3; TRBD1 agrees at 9 bases. This CDR3 comprises 15 residues. The ends lost 7 bases at V and 4 bases at J; junction bases unmatched: 9. CDR1 is MDHEN and CDR2 is SYDVKM in the germline V gene. The CDR3 loop is CASMMDRGRADTQYF. The CDR3 DNA reads TGTGCCAGCATGATGGACAGGGGCAGGGCAGATACGCAGTATTTT.

The chain has TRBV6-1 and TRBJ2-1; TRBD2 matches 10 bases. This CDR3 is built from 16 residues. With 3 bases clipped from V and 2 bases from J, the junction kept 4 bases outside the gene matches. The V gene's germline CDR1 is MNHNS and CDR2 SASEGT. In nucleotides, the CDR3 is TGTGCCAGCAGTGAGATTAGCGGGAGGACCTACAATGAGCAGTTCTTC. Protein sequence: CASSEISGRTYNEQFF.

The rearrangement links TRBV27 to TRBJ2-5; tentative D call: TRBD1 (6 bases). This CDR3 is built from 15 residues. V was pared by 0 bases and J by 4 bases, with 12 bases between. From germline, CDR1 is MNHEY and CDR2 SMNVEV (reference sequence). In nucleotides, the CDR3 is TGTGCCAGCAGTTTATCGACAGGCAGAGTAGAGACCCAGTACTTC. It codes for CASSLSTGRVETQYF.

This clone was counted once. This chain connects TRBV9 to TRBJ2-3, with TRBD1 as a possible D gene (5 bases). CDR3 length: 10 amino acids. Trimming removed 3 bases at V and 14 bases at J, with 10 bases between. Germline loops: CDR1 SGDLS, CDR2 YYNGEE. CDR3 in DNA: TGTGCCAGCAGCGGCCGGACATTGTATTTT. Its protein product is CASSGRTLYF.

This sequence joins TRBV28 and TRBJ1-1; 7 bases are a match to TRBD1. The V and J ends lost 5 bases and 6 bases, in that order; junction bases with no gene match: 9. The CDR3 loop spans 14 amino acids. Per the germline V gene, CDR1 is MDHEN and CDR2 is SYDVKM. The CDR3 coding sequence is TGTGCCAGCAGTAAAGGGGGCAATGGGGCTGAAGCTTTCTTT. Amino acid sequence: CASSKGGNGAEAFF.

The V and J genes are TRBV6-6 and TRBJ2-5; D not resolved. The germline CDR1 and CDR2 sequences are MNHNY and SVGAGI (reference sequence). The CDR3 covers 12 residues. Between the trimmed V and J ends, which lost 0 bases and 5 bases, there was a span of 4 bases. DNA of the CDR3: TGTGCCAGCAGTTACTCGCGGGAGACCCAGTACTTC. Translating it yields CASSYSRETQYF.

This chain links TRBV19 with TRBJ1-4, with no clear D. The CDR3 loop spans 12 amino acids. Germline V gene sequence: CDR1 LNHDA, CDR2 SQIVND (reference sequence). V lost 4 bases, J lost 4 bases, and 4 bases lay in between. The CDR3 spells CASSRLNEKLFF. CDR3 nucleotides: TGTGCCAGTAGTAGGCTTAATGAAAAACTGTTTTTT.

This chain joins TRBV11-2 and TRBJ2-7; the D gene is possibly TRBD2 (6 bases). The germline V gene encodes CDR1 SGHAT and CDR2 FQNNGV. V shed 5 bases and J shed 7 bases, with 15 bases lying between them. CDR3 length equals 13 residues. The CDR3 region has the DNA TGTGCCAGCAGCAGGGACTCCCAGACTGAGCAGTACTTC. Translated: CASSRDSQTEQYF.

This clone has just a few counts. The chain recombines TRBV6-1 with TRBJ2-7, with 8 bases lining up with TRBD2. The germline gives CDR1 MNHNS, CDR2 SASEGT. CDR3 size: 15 residues. The V gene end was trimmed by 4 bases and the J gene end by 1 base; junction bases not matched to a gene: 6. The CDR3 bases are TGTGCCAGCAGTGTTGAACTAGCGGATTCCTACGAGCAGTACTTC. The encoded protein is CASSVELADSYEQYF.

The chain joins TRBV6-1 to TRBJ2-7; 9 positions match TRBD1. CDR1 and CDR2 (germline): MNHNS, SASEGT. The CDR3 spans 17 residues. The junction had 15 bases not matched to a gene; V was cut back by 4 bases and J by 5 bases. The CDR3 sequence is CASSGRLDRGSTHEQYF. The CDR3 nucleotides are TGTGCCAGCAGTGGGAGGTTGGACAGGGGATCCACCCACGAGCAGTACTTC.

The V gene is TRBV6-1, the J gene TRBJ1-5, with D tentatively TRBD1 (5 bases). In germline, CDR1 is MNHNS, CDR2 SASEGT. This CDR3 has 14 amino acids. The ends were cut back, 2 bases at V and 11 bases at J, with 16 bases in the middle. The CDR3 region is CASSERGSGAAQHF. The CDR3, as DNA: TGTGCCAGCAGTGAAAGAGGTAGTGGGGCAGCCCAGCATTTT.

This chain links TRBV2 with TRBJ1-4, with a possible D match to TRBD1 (6 bases). Looked up from germline, CDR1 is SNHLY and CDR2 is FYNNEI. The CDR3 has 13 amino acids. V shed 10 bases and J shed 8 bases, with 17 bases lying between them. CDR3 amino acids: CATGGGIEEKLFF. In nucleotides, the CDR3 is TGTGCCACGGGCGGGGGCATAGAGGAAAAACTGTTTTTT.

This chain links TRBV15 with TRBJ2-1; the match to TRBD2 covers 7 bases. Unmatched junction bases numbered 9, after V lost 9 bases and J lost 1 base. This CDR3 region has 15 residues. Per germline, CDR1 LNHNV and CDR2 YYDKDF (reference sequence). The CDR3 sequence: CATREAGLSYNEQFF. In DNA form, the CDR3 reads TGTGCCACTCGCGAAGCGGGATTGTCCTACAATGAGCAGTTCTTC.

This clone was counted only a few times. V is TRBV7-2 and J is TRBJ1-2; 8 bases are a match to TRBD1. The V gene end was trimmed by 5 bases and the J gene end by 4 bases; junction bases not matched to a gene: 9. CDR3 size: 15 residues. Germline V gives CDR1 SGHTA, CDR2 FQGNSA. The CDR3 bases are TGTGCCAGCAGCCAGGGGCAGGGGGCGGCCTATGGCTACACCTTC. This gives the protein CASSQGQGAAYGYTF.

This chain links TRBV6-1 with TRBJ2-7; perhaps TRBD1 as D (5 bases). Trimming removed 2 bases from V and 0 bases from J, with 8 bases in between. This CDR3 has 14 amino acids. In germline, CDR1 is MNHNS, CDR2 SASEGT. The CDR3 DNA reads TGTGCCAGCAGTGAAATGCAGGGCTCCTACGAGCAGTACTTC. Protein product: CASSEMQGSYEQYF.